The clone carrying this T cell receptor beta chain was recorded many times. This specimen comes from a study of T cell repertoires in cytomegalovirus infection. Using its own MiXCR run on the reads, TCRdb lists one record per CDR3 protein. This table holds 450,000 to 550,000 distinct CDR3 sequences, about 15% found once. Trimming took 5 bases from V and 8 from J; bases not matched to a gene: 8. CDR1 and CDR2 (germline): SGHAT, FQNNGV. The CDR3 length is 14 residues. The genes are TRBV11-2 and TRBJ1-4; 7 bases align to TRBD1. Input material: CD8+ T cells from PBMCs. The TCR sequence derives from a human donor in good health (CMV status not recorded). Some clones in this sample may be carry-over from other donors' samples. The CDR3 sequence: CASSHTGAGEKLFF. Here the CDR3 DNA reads TGTGCCAGCAGCCATACAGGGGCAGGAGAAAAACTGTTTTTT.